This TCR beta chain was profiled in a study of cytomegalovirus exposure and HLA in healthy donors. PCR primers comprised 60 Vbeta and 13 Jbeta primers. Generated by immunoSEQ multiplex PCR, the TCRdb table keeps only in-frame clones and is missing some. The sample totals about 110,000 clones. Germline V gives CDR1 LNHNV, CDR2 YYDKDF (reference sequence). Trimming shortened V by 8 bases and J by 4 bases, and 18 bases separated the two germline ends. This CDR3 contains 14 residues. Input material: PBMCs. The clonotype was recovered from a man aged 35-49 years in good health and CMV-seropositive. J is TRBJ2-7 and V is TRBV15; D remains ambiguous. For the CDR3, the DNA is TGTGCCACCGGTGACGGGTTTGGCGAGTACGAGCAGTACTTC. As protein: CATGDGFGEYEQYF. The variable domain in full, with the rest retrieved from reference TRBV15 and TRBJ2-7, is DAMVIQNPRYQVTQFGKPVTLSCSQTLNHNVMYWYQQKSSQAPKLLFHYYDKDFNNEADTPDNFQSRRPNTSFCFLDIRSPGLGDTAMYLCATGDGFGEYEQYFGPGTRLTVT.